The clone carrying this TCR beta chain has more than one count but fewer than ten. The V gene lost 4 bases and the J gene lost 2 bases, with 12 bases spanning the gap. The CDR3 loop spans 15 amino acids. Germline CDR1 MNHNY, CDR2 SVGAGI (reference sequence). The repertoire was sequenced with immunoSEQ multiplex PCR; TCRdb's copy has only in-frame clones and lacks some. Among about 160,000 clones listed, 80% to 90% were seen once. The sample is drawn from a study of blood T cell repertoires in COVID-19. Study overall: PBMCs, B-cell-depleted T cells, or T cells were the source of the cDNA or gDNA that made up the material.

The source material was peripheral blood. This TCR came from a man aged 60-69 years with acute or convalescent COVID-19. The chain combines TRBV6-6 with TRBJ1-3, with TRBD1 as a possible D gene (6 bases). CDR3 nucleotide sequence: TGTGCCAGCAGTTTTAGCCAGGGGACTGGAAACACCATATATTTT. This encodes CASSFSQGTGNTIYF.